Listed below are T cell receptor beta chains from one sample, sequenced in a study of shared clonotypes between healthy human individuals. The method was immunoSEQ multiplex PCR; TCRdb's version includes in-frame clones alone and lacks a portion of them. The sample shows nearly 1,000,000 clones, 70% to 85% of them seen only once. The sequencing input was memory CD4+ T cells sorted from blood. These receptors were obtained from a man aged 18 to 35 in good health. Both conserved end residues are part of each CDR3. D genes are given only for firm matches. Size is stated for part of the rows, as once, few or many counts, or as a class when the clone is expanded.

>TRBJ2-7|TRBV11-2|12|.|.
CASSPWMDEQYF
TGTGCCAGCAGCCCTTGGATGGACGAGCAGTACTTC
>TRBJ2-5|TRBV7-6|16|.|TRBD2
CASSPRLAGGKETQYF
TGTGCCAGCAGCCCCCGTCTCGCGGGAGGGAAAGAGACCCAGTACTTC
>TRBJ1-5|TRBV5-4|14|.|.
CASSLANTLEPQHF
TGTGCCAGCAGCTTGGCTAACACCTTGGAGCCCCAGCATTTT
>TRBJ1-5|TRBV2|14|.|.
CASSEGQGGQPQHF
TGTGCCAGCAGTGAAGGGCAGGGAGGTCAGCCCCAGCATTTT
>TRBJ1-2|TRBV4-3|13|.|.
CASSLDTGAGYTF
TGCGCCAGCAGCCTGGACACGGGGGCCGGCTACACCTTC
>TRBJ1-2|TRBV30|12|.|.
CAWSGKTYGYTF
TGTGCCTGGAGTGGAAAAACTTATGGCTACACCTTC
>TRBJ1-3|TRBV30|14|.|.
CAWSVRSSGNTIYF
TGTGCCTGGAGTGTACGGAGCTCTGGAAACACCATATATTTT
>TRBJ2-3|TRBV10-3|17|.|.
CAINPSPGGISTDTQYF
TGTGCCATCAATCCGTCCCCGGGGGGCATAAGCACAGATACGCAGTATTTT
>TRBJ1-4|TRBV7-9|13|few|.
CASSRRSAEKLFF
TGTGCCAGCAGCCGTCGTAGCGCCGAAAAACTGTTTTTT
>TRBJ2-2|TRBV10-3|14|.|.
CAIKREGGTGELFF
TGTGCCATCAAGCGGGAAGGGGGAACCGGGGAGCTGTTTTTT
>TRBJ1-2|TRBV5-6|14|few|.
CASSFKRFNYGYTF
TGTGCCAGCAGCTTCAAAAGGTTTAACTATGGCTACACCTTC